This T cell receptor (beta chain) was identified in a study of breast tumors, draining lymph nodes, adjacent tissues. TCRdb called the multiplex PCR reads again in MiXCR, with one record for every CDR3 protein. The sample records 140,000 or so distinct CDR3 sequences, 32% being singletons. Axillary draining lymph nodes of breast cancer patients supplied the node samples. The CDR3 sequence is 14 residues long. The germline CDR1 and CDR2 sequences are MNHEY and SVGEGT. The V and J ends lost 2 bases and 5 bases, in that order; junction bases with no gene match: 2. This clonotype was counted ten times or more.

This sequence was found in a female donor with breast cancer. Some clones in this sample may be carry-over from other donors' samples. This chain joins TRBV6-2 or TRBV6-3 and TRBJ1-4; 7 bases are a match to TRBD1. The sequenced sample was axillary lymph node tissue. The CDR3 DNA reads as TGTGCCAGCAGTTACGAGACAGGGAATGAAAAACTGTTTTTT. Amino acid sequence: CASSYETGNEKLFF.